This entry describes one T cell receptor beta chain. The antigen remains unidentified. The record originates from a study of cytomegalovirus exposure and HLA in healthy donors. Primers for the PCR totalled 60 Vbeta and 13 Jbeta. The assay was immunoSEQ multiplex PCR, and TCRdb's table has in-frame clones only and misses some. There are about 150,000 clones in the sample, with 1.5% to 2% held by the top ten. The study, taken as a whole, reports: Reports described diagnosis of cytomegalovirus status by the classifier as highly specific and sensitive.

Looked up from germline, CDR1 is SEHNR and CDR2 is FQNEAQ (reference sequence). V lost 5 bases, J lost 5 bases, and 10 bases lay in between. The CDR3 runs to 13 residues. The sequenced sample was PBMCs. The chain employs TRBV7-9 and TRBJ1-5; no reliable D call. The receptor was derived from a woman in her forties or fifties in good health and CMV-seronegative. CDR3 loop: CASSGIGDQPQHF. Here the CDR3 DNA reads TGTGCCAGCAGCGGTATCGGGGATCAGCCCCAGCATTTT. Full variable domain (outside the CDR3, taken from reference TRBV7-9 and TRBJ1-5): DTGVSQNPRHKITKRGQNVTFRCDPISEHNRLYWYRQTLGQGPEFLTYFQNEAQLEKSRLLSDRFSAERPKGSFSTLEIQRTEQGDSAMYLCASSGIGDQPQHFGDGTRLSIL.